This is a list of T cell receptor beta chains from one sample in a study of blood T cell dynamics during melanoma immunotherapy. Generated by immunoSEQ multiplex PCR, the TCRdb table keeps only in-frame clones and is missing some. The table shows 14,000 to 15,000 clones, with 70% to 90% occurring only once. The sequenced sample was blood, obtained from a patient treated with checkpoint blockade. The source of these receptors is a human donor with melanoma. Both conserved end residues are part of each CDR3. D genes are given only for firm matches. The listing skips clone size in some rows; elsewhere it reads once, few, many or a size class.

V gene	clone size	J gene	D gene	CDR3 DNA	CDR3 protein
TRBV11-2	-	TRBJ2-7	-	TGTGCCAGCAGCGCCCGTTTAGCGGTCGTTGAGCAGTACTTC	CASSARLAVVEQYF
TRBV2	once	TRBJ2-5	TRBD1	TGTGCCAGCGGGGCCCAGGGGGCGTTGGGAGAGACCCAGTACTTC	CASGAQGALGETQYF
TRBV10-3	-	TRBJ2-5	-	TGTGCCACCAGACAGGCCCCAGAAGAGACCCAGTACTTC	CATRQAPEETQYF
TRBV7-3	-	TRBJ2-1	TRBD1	TGTGCCAGCAGCTCCCGTGCGACAGGGGTTAGCGGTACCTACAATGAGCAGTTCTTC	CASSSRATGVSGTYNEQFF
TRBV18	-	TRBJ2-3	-	TGTGCCAGCTCACCTTACAGGGCAGATACGCAGTATTTT	CASSPYRADTQYF
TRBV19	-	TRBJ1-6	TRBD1	TGTGCCAGTAGTACCGGGACAGCCGATTCACCCCTCCACTTT	CASSTGTADSPLHF
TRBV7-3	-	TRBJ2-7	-	TGTGCCAGCAGCTCACAGAATCTCTACGAGCAGTACTTC	CASSSQNLYEQYF
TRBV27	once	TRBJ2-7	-	TGTGCCAGCAGTTTGGGACAACGAACTATGTACTTC	CASSLGQRTMYF
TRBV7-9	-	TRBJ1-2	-	TGTGCCAGCAGCTTCTCTGGCGCTGACTATGGCTACACCTTC	CASSFSGADYGYTF
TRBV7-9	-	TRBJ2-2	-	TGTGCCAGCAGCTTAACCGGGACCGGGGAGCTGTTTTTT	CASSLTGTGELFF
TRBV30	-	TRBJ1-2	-	TGTGCCTGGAGAGCCCCAGGTAAAGGCTACACCTTC	CAWRAPGKGYTF
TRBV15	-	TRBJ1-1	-	TGTGCCACCAGCAGAGATGGAAGGTCATGGAATGAAGCTTTCTTT	CATSRDGRSWNEAFF
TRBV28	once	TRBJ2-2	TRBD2	TGTGCCAGCACCCTCCGGCCAATCCCGGGACTAGCGGGTTATACCGGGGAGCTGTTTTTT	CASTLRPIPGLAGYTGELFF
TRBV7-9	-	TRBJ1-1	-	TGTGCCAGCAGCTTAACCACGAACACTGAAGCTTTCTTT	CASSLTTNTEAFF
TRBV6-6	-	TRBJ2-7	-	TGTGCCAGCAGCTTAAGAGGGGGTGGGCCTTACGAGCAGTACTTC	CASSLRGGGPYEQYF
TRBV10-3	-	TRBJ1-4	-	TGTGCCATCAGTACTACAGTTAATGAAAAACTGTTTTTT	CAISTTVNEKLFF
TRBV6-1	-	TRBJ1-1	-	TGTGCCAGCAGTGATCAAGCGAACACTGAAGCTTTCTTT	CASSDQANTEAFF
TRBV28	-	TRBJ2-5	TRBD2	TGTGCCAGCACCACCACAGCGGGAGCTCGAGAGACCCAGTACTTC	CASTTTAGARETQYF
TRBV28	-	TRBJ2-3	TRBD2	TGTGCCAGCATTCCCTCCACGGGGGGTAGAGAGGACACAGATACGCAGTATTTT	CASIPSTGGREDTDTQYF
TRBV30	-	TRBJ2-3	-	TGTGCCTTGAACGAGACTCCCCTCACAGATACGCAGTATTTT	CALNETPLTDTQYF
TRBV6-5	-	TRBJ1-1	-	TGTGCCAGCAGCCCTAGCAGGGGTGAAGCTTTCTTT	CASSPSRGEAFF
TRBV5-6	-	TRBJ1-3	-	TGTGCCAGCAGCTTGGGGGACAACTCTGGAAACACCATATATTTT	CASSLGDNSGNTIYF
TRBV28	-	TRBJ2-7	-	TGTGCCAGCAGGGGCGACAGGATGGGTTCCTACGAGCAGTACTTC	CASRGDRMGSYEQYF
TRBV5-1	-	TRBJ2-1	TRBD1	TGCGCCAGCAGCGGGGGACAGGGGGCCGTCGATGAGCAGTTCTTC	CASSGGQGAVDEQFF
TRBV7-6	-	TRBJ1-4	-	TGTGCCAGCAGCTTAAGTGAGGGTAATGAAAAACTGTTTTTT	CASSLSEGNEKLFF
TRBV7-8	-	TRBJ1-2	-	TGTGCCAGCAGCCACCCCCCGGGCAACTATGGCTACACCTTC	CASSHPPGNYGYTF
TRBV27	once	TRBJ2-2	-	TGTGCCAGCAGTTTATCGGGCATTAACACCGGGGAGCTGTTTTTT	CASSLSGINTGELFF
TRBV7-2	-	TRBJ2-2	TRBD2	TGTGCCAGCAGCCTAGCGGGTTCGAACACCGGGGAGCTGTTTTTT	CASSLAGSNTGELFF
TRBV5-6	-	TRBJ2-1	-	TGTGCCAGCAGCTTAGGCCTCGCGAACAATGAGCAGTTCTTC	CASSLGLANNEQFF
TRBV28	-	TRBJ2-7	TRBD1	TGTGCCAGCAGTTTTACGACAGGGGGCTTCTACGAGCAGTACTTC	CASSFTTGGFYEQYF
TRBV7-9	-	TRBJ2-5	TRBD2	TGTGCCAGCAGCCAATCAGGACTAGCCCAAGAGACCCAGTACTTC	CASSQSGLAQETQYF
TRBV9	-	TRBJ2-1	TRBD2	TGTGCCAGCAGCGGTCCTCGCGGGGGCTCCTACAATGAGCAGTTCTTC	CASSGPRGGSYNEQFF
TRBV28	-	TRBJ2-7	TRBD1	TGTGCCAGCAGTCCCGACAGGGTCAGGCACTACGAGCAGTACTTC	CASSPDRVRHYEQYF
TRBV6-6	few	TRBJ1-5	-	TGTGCCAGCAGCCCGTCGGGGGGCAATCAGCCCCAGCATTTT	CASSPSGGNQPQHF
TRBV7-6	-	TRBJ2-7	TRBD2	TGTGCCAGCAGCTTAGGACTAGCGACGTACGAGCAGTACTTC	CASSLGLATYEQYF
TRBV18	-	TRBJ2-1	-	TGTGCCAGCTCTGTCGAGGGTGGGCACAATGAGCAGTTCTTC	CASSVEGGHNEQFF
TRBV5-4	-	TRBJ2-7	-	TGTGCCAGCAGCTTTATGGGAGCCTACGAGCAGTACTTC	CASSFMGAYEQYF
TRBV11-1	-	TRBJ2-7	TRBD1	TGTGCCAGCAGCGCGGGGACAGGGAATACCTACGAGCAGTACTTC	CASSAGTGNTYEQYF